This T cell receptor beta chain was identified in a study of blood T cell repertoires in COVID-19 (dated by TCRdb to 2018 to 2020). Turning to the overall study: The collaborator samples originated in the United States, Italy and Spain and spanned the acute and convalescent phases of COVID-19. The samples were drawn from the first 160 participants of the ongoing ImmuneRACE study and from some 1,300 subjects provided by 6 global collaborators. The prospective study material was composed of cDNA or gDNA derived from T cells, B-cell-depleted T cells, or PBMCs. The sample metadata nearly always contained a de-identified subject ID, COVID-19 status, age in years and sex. Subjects who had been exposed to COVID-19, were actively infected with it, or had recovered from it provided the deeply sampled blood TCRbeta repertoires that made up the dataset. A freely available public database, intended as a resource for researchers studying the immune response to SARS-CoV-2, is where the repertoires were released. Where available, HLA class I and class II types were obtained from metadata supplied by the sample provider rather than from assay-based typing. Overall study outcomes, separate from this receptor: The quantity of clinical and demographic metadata differed by source and by participant and was supplied without curation.

The V end loses 5 bases and the J end loses 2 bases, and a stretch of 13 bases separates them. Measured from the cysteine to the phenylalanine, the CDR3 is 14 residues long. Kept here is only the CDR3 DNA, which spans 42 bases and is read in frame from base 1. Based on the germline V gene (reference sequence), the CDR1 and CDR2 sequences are MNHEY and SMNVEV. The immunoSEQ Assay, a bias-controlled multiplex PCR, was used to amplify TCRbeta CDR3 regions from genomic DNA. Per the source publication's procedure: The number of nucleated cells in each sample was estimated from the amplification of reference gene primers within the assay. Sequence reads were collapsed and filtered to measure the absolute abundance of every unique TCRbeta CDR3 rearrangement. For each sample, productive Simpson clonality was calculated as the square root of Simpson's diversity index over productive rearrangements. The source is immuneACCESS, and TCRdb retained only in-frame sequences with V and J called. Part of the clones is not carried over; for the studies checked, unresolved V genes explain less than half of this, and the remainder is unexplained. Clone size and V and J calls were adopted from that table, with D and trimming inferred from the DNA. The sample has about 120,000 clones on record, about 85% of them singletons. The ten top clones hold 3% to 5% of the sample.

As regards this clone: Its antigen is still unknown. The input lacks base qualities; no much larger clone sits a single base away.

Each collaborating institution followed its own protocols to collect whole blood in K2EDTA tubes. Collaborator samples were shipped for TCRbeta analysis as frozen whole blood, isolated PBMCs, or DNA extracted from either sample type. This receptor was obtained from a man in his 60s with acute or convalescent COVID-19. The chain links TRBV27 with TRBJ2-7, with TRBD2 as a weak D call on 6 bases. Sequenced input: peripheral blood. The CDR3 region has the sequence CASSRGSKPYEQYF. The sequenced DNA is TGTGCCAGCAGTCGGGGGTCTAAGCCCTACGAGCAGTACTTC.